The T cell receptor (beta chain) described here comes from a study of graft-versus-host responses after intestinal transplantation (dated by TCRdb to 2020 to 2022). At the level of the whole study: The transplants that recipients got were multivisceral, liver-intestinal, or isolated intestinal. Graft-versus-host and host-versus-graft alloreactive T cell clones were tracked in the graft, circulation and bone marrow after intestinal transplantation using bulk TCR-beta CDR3 sequencing. Every recipient was given anti-thymocyte globulin induction, followed by 2 to 4 years of maintenance tacrolimus and steroids. Donor T cell macrochimerism was defined as a peak of at least 4% donor T cells among recipient peripheral blood mononuclear cells. The cohort enrolled about two dozen intestinal transplant recipients including one retransplant, and 3 patients lacking pretransplant specimens were excluded. To identify alloreactive clones, pre-transplant mixed lymphocyte reaction products were sequenced and then compared with unstimulated pre-transplant donor and recipient T cells. Rather than going through the commercial service, samples from a few later patients were sequenced in-house on an Illumina MiSeq and processed with MiXCR.

Receptor libraries were prepared by the immunoSEQ multiplex PCR assay. For most patients, genomic DNA was isolated using the Qiagen DNeasy Blood and Tissue Kit and was shipped frozen to Adaptive Biotechnologies for TCR sequencing. High-throughput TCR-beta CDR3 sequencing of genomic DNA from most patients was performed by Adaptive Biotechnologies. The published analysis was carried out like this. Adaptive's ImmunoSEQ software supplied the TCR sequencing data for around 19 patients, while MiXCR and VDJtools were used to process a few other patients. CD4 versus CD8 sorting errors were corrected by removing sequences found in both subsets at a frequency ratio below 5:1. CDR3 nucleotide sequences shared between donor and recipient were removed because the origin of such sequences could not be assigned. At least 2-fold expansion over unstimulated cells and a minimum CFSE-low frequency of 0.002% (template counts) or 0.001% (read counts) were required for clones to be classified as alloreactive. Mappable clones were those detected in sequenced pre-transplant spleen, lymph node, or MLR CFSE-low populations of the donor or recipient. The cumulative frequency of alloreactive clones was calculated as a percentage of all sequences, weighted by copy number. Sourced from immuneACCESS, this table was stored by TCRdb with only in-frame sequences that have V and J called. A share of the clones is absent; for the studies checked, an unresolved V gene accounts for under half, and the remainder has no known explanation. For V, J and clone size, that table is used; D and trimming come from the DNA. This sample has roughly 6,900 clones in its table, and approximately 25% of those were observed once. In total, the top ten clones hold approximately 5.7% of the sample.

Beyond this particular receptor, the publication reports: Early after transplant, declines in HvG clones were associated with peak levels of circulating GvH clones. High GvH to HvG T cell clonal ratios were observed in the allografts of patients with donor T cell macrochimerism. GvH clones were detected in recipient bone marrow, and some of these GvH clones were observed earlier in ileal mucosa or blood, consistent with an intestinal mucosal origin. Conclusions were limited by the relatively low number and heterogeneity of intestinal transplant patients.

The sample's time point label is to be understood as: cells obtained before transplantation from donor or recipient. Mixed lymphocyte reactions plated around 200,000 CFSE-labeled pre-transplant responders with around 200,000 irradiated violet-dye-labeled stimulators and were cultured for about 6 days. Proliferating CD3+CD4+CFSE-low and CD3+CD8+CFSE-low responder cells were FACS-sorted on a BD Influx sorter after the mixed lymphocyte reaction. Note on this clone: Since a much larger clone is just one base distant, this may be a read error.

From the cysteine through the phenylalanine, the CDR3 covers 16 amino acids. Here the CDR3 DNA is all that survives: 48 bases in frame from base 1. The germline V gene sets CDR1 to MDHEN and CDR2 to SYDVKM. The sample was alloreactive CD8+ T cells from a mixed lymphocyte reaction culture, taken before transplantation. What this sample's cell subset or site label stands for: CFSE-low proliferating T cells sorted from roughly six-day pre-transplant mixed lymphocyte reaction (GvH or HvG direction). This clonotype originated in a human patient who was an organ donor for intestinal transplantation. The V and J genes are TRBV28 and TRBJ1-1; TRBD1 is perhaps the D gene, given 5 matching bases. The nucleotide sequence is given as TGTGCCAGCATTTTATTCTGGGGGTCCTCGAACACTGAAGCTTTCTTT. Its product reads: CASILFWGSSNTEAFF.